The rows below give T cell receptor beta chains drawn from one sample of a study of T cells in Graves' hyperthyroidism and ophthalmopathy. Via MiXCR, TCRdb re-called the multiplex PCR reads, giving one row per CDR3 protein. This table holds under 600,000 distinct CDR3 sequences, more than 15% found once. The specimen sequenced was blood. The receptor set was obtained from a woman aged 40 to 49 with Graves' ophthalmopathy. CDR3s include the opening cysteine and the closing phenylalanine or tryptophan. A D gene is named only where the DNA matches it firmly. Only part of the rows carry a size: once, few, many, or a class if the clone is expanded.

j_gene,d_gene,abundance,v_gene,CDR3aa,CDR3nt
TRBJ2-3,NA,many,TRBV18,CASSQQGAKDTQYF,TGTGCCAGCTCCCAACAGGGAGCGAAAGATACGCAGTATTTT
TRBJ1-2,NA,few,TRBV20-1,CSAGGGPWNYGYTF,TGCAGTGCCGGAGGGGGGCCTTGGAACTATGGCTACACCTTC
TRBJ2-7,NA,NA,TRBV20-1,CSAREAGRYKQYF,TGCAGTGCTAGAGAGGCGGGCCGCTACAAGCAGTACTTC
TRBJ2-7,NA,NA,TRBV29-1,CSVEAEGYEQYF,TGCAGCGTTGAAGCAGAAGGCTACGAGCAGTACTTC
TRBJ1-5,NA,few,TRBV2,CASKRSSLEPQHF,TGTGCCAGCAAGAGGAGTTCCCTCGAGCCCCAGCATTTT
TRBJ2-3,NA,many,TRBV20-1,CSAREELTQYF,TGCAGTGCTAGAGAGGAGCTTACGCAGTATTTT
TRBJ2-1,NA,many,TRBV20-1,CSARELRTDYNEQFF,TGCAGTGCTAGAGAGCTGAGGACAGACTACAATGAGCAGTTCTTC
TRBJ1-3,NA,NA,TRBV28,CASTPGQLSGNTIYF,TGTGCCAGCACCCCGGGACAACTCTCTGGAAACACCATATATTTT
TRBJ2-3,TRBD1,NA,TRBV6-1,CASSKDRGRTDTQYF,TGTGCCAGCAGCAAAGACAGGGGCCGCACAGATACGCAGTATTTT
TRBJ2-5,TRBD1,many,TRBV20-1,CSYSGQGAFRTQYF,TGCAGCTACTCCGGACAGGGGGCGTTTCGGACCCAGTACTTC
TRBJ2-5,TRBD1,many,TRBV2,CASIAQGEETQYF,TGTGCCAGCATAGCGCAGGGGGAGGAGACCCAGTACTTC
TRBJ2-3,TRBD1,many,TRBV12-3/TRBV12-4,CASSPDRISTDTQYF,TGTGCCAGCAGTCCGGACAGGATTAGCACAGATACGCAGTATTTT
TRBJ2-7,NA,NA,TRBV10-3,CAISGVSSYEQYF,TGTGCCATCAGTGGCGTTAGCTCCTACGAGCAGTACTTC